The rows below give T cell receptor beta chains drawn from one sample of a study of cytomegalovirus exposure and HLA in healthy donors. Profiling relied on immunoSEQ multiplex PCR, and the TCRdb table lists in-frame clones only, not all of them. This sample carries about 130,000 clones, 82% of them seen once, and the ten largest clones take about 1.2%. The sequenced sample was PBMCs. Receptors originate from a boy younger than 18 in good health and CMV-seronegative. Both conserved end residues are part of each CDR3. A D gene is named only where the DNA matches it firmly. For some rows the clone size is stated as once, few or many, or as a class when expanded; others skip it.

>once|TRBV25-1|TRBJ1-6|.
TGTGCCAGCAGTAACGGGAATTCACCCCTCCACTTT
CASSNGNSPLHF
>few|TRBV4-1|TRBJ1-5|.
TGCGCCAGCAGCCGCCTCGGGACGGGAGATCAGCCCCAGCATTTT
CASSRLGTGDQPQHF
>.|TRBV6-5|TRBJ2-4|.
TGTGCCAGCAGTTATGGAGACAACATTCAGTACTTC
CASSYGDNIQYF
>.|TRBV7-9|TRBJ1-5|.
TGTGCCAGCAGCTTTAGCACAGGGAATCAGCCCCAGCATTTT
CASSFSTGNQPQHF
>.|TRBV30|TRBJ1-4|TRBD1
TGTGCCTGGGGGCCCAGGGACAGGCGATCAACTAATGAAAAACTGTTTTTT
CAWGPRDRRSTNEKLFF
>.|TRBV19|TRBJ1-1|.
TGTGCCAGTAGGACAAGGGGGAACACTGAAGCTTTCTTT
CASRTRGNTEAFF
>.|TRBV12-5|TRBJ2-7|.
TGTGCTAGTGGTTTGGACTACCAATCCCCCTACGAGCAGTACTTC
CASGLDYQSPYEQYF
>.|TRBV7-2|TRBJ2-7|.
TGTGCCAGCCGGTTGCGGGATAACCCGGGGTACGAGCAGTACTTC
CASRLRDNPGYEQYF
>.|TRBV27|TRBJ2-7|TRBD2
TGTGCCAGCAGGGGCCGCGGGAGGGCCATGGGAGAGCAGTACTTT
CASRGRGRAMGEQYF
>once|TRBV4-1|TRBJ2-7|TRBD2
TGCGCCAGCAGCCGACTAGCTGTTGACGAGCAGTACTTC
CASSRLAVDEQYF